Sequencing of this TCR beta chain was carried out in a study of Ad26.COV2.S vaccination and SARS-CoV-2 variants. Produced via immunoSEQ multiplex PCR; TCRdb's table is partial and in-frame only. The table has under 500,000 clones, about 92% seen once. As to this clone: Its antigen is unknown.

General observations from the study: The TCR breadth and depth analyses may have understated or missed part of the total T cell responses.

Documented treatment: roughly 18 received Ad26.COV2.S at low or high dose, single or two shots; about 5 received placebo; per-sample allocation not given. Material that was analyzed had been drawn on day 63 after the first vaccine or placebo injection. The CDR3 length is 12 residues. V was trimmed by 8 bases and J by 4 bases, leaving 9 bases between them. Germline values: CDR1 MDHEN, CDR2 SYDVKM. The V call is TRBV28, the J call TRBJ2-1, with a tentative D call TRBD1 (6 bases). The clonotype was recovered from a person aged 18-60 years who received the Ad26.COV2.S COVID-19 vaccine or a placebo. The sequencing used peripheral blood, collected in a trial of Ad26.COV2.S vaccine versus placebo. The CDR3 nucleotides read TGTGCCAGCCAGGGGCAGTACAATGAGCAGTTCTTC. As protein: CASQGQYNEQFF. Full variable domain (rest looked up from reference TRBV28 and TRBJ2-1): DVKVTQSSRYLVKRTGEKVFLECVQDMDHENMFWYRQDPGLGLRLIYFSYDVKMKEKGDIPEGYSVSREKKERFSLILESASTNQTSMYLCASQGQYNEQFFGPGTRLTVL.